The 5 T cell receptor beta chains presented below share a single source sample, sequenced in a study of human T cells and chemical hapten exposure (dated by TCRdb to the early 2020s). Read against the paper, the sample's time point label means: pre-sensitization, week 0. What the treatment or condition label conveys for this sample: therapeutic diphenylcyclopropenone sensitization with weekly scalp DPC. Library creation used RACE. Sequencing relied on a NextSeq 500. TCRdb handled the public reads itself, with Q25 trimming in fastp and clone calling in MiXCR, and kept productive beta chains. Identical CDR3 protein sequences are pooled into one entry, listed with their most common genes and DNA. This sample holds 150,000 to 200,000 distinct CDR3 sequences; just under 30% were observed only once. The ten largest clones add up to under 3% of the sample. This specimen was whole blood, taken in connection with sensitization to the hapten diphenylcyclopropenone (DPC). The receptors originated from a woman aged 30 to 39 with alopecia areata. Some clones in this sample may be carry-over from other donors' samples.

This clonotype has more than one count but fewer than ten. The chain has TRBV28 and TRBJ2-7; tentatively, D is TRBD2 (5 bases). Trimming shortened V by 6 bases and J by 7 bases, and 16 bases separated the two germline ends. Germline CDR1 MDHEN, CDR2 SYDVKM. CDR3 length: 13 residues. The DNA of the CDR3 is TGTGCCAGCAGCCTGGACGGGGTGAGGGAGCAGTACTTC. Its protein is CASSLDGVREQYF.

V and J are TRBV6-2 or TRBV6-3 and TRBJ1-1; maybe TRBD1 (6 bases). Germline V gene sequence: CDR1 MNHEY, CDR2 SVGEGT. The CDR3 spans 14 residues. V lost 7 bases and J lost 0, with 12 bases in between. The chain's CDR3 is CASTGDTMNTEAFF. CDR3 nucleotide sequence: TGTGCCAGCACTGGGGACACCATGAACACTGAAGCTTTCTTT.

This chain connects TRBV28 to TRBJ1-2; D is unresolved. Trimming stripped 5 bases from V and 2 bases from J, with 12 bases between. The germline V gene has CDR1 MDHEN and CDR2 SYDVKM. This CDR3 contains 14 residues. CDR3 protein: CASSPRRSNYGYTF. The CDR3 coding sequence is TGTGCCAGCAGTCCCCGTCGGTCCAACTATGGCTACACCTTC.

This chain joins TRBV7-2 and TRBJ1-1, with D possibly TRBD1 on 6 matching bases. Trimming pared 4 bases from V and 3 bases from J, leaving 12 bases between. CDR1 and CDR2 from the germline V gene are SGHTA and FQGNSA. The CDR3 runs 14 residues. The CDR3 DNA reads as TGTGCCAGCAGCTCCCAGGGGTTGCACACTGAAGCTTTCTTT. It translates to CASSSQGLHTEAFF.

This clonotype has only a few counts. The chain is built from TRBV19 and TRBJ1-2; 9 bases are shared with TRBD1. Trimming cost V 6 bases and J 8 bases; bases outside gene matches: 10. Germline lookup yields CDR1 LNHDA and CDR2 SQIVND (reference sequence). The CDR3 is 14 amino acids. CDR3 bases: TGTGCCAGTAGCGGGACAGGGACTACCTGGGGCTACACCTTC. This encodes CASSGTGTTWGYTF.